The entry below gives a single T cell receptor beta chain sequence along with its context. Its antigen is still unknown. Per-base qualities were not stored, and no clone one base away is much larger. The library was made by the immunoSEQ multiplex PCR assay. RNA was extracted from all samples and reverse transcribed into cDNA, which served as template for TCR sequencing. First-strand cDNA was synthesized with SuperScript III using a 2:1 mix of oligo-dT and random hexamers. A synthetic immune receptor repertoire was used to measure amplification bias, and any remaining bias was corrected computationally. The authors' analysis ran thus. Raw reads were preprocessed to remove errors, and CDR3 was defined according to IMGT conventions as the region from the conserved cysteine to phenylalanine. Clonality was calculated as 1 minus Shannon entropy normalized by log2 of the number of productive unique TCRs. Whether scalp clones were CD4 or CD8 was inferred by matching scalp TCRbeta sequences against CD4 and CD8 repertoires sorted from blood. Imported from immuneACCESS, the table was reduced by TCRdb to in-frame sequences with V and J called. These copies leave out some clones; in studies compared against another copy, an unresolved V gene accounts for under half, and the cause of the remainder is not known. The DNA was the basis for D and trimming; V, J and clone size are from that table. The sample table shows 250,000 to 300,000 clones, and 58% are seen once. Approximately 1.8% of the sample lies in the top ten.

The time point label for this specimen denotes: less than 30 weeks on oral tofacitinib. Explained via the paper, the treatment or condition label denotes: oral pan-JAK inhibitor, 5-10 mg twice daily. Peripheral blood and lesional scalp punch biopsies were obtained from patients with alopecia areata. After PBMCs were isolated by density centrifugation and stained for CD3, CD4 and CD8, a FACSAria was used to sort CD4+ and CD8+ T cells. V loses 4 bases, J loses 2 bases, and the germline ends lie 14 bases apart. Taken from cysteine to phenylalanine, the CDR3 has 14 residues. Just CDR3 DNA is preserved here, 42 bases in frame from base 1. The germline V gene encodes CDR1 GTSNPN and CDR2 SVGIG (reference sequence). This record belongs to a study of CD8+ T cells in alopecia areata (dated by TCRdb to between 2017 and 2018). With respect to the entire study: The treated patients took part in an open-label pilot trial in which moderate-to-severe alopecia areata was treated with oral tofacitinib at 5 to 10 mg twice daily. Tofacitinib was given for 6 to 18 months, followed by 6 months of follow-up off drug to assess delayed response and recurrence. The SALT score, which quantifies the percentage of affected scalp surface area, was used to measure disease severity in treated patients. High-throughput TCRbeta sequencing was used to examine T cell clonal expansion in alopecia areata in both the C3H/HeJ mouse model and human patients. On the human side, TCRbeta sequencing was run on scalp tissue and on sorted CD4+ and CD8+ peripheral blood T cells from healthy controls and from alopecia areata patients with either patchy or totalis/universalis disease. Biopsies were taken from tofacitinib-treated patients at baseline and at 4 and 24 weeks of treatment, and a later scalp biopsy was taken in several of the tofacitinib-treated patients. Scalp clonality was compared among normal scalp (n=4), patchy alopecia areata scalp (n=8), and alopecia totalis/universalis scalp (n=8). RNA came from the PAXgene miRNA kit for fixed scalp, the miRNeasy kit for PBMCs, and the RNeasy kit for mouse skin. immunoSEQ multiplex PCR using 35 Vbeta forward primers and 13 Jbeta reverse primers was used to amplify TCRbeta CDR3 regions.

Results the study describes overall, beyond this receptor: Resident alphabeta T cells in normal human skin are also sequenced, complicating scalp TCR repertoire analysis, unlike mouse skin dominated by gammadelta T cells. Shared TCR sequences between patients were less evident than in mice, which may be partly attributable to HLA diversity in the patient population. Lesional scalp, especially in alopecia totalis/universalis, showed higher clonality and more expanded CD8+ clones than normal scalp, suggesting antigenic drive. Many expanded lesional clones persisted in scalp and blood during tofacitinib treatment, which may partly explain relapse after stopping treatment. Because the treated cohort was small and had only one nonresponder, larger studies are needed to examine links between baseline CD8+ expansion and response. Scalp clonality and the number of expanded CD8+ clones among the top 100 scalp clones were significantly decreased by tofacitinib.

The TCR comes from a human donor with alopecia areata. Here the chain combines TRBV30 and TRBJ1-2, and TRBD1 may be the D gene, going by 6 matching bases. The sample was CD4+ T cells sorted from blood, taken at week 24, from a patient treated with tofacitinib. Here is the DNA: TGTGCCTGGATCCGGACAGCTCCCAACTATGGCTACACCTTC. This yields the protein CAWIRTAPNYGYTF.